This TCR beta chain comes out of a study of cytomegalovirus exposure and HLA in healthy donors. CDR1 is GTSNPN and CDR2 is SVGIG in the germline V gene (reference sequence). The J segment lost 7 bases and the V segment lost 0 bases, leaving 11 bases of the junction unmatched. The CDR3 contains 15 residues. Generated by immunoSEQ multiplex PCR, the TCRdb table keeps only in-frame clones and is missing some. The sample includes 200,000 or so clones, 75% to 90% seen only once; the top ten take around 7%. The study, taken as a whole, reports: The tendency of first-cohort TCR clusters to co-occur in the approximately 120 validation repertoires was identified by a subsequent analysis.

To note about this clone: The antigen remains unidentified.

The chain employs TRBV30 and TRBJ1-2, with 7 nucleotides matching TRBD1. Source material: PBMCs. The clonotype originates from a man aged 18-30 years in good health and CMV-seropositive. The CDR3 DNA reads as TGTGCCTGGAGTGTAGGGGACAGATCGTCCCTTGGCTACACCTTC. Its translation: CAWSVGDRSSLGYTF.